These 4 T cell receptor beta chains were all obtained from the same sample, sequenced in a study of blood T cell repertoires in COVID-19. Profiled with immunoSEQ multiplex PCR; TCRdb holds only in-frame clones, not every one. Here the sample spans 76,000 or so clones, about four fifths being singletons. The specimen sequenced was peripheral blood. These receptors all come from a man aged 50 or older with acute or convalescent COVID-19.

The CDR3 nucleotides read TGTGCCAGCAGCAAGCTCAGGGGGCTATGTAGCACTGAAGCTTTCTTT. Residues: CASSKLRGLCSTEAFF. This chain uses TRBV21-1 with TRBJ1-1; the DNA was not compared with TRBD1, the D call given in the table. TRBV21-1 is given as a pseudogene. CDR3 length: 16 amino acids.

The chain carries TRBV28 and TRBJ1-5; D is ambiguous. This CDR3 region has 15 residues. Looked up from germline, CDR1 is MDHEN and CDR2 is SYDVKM. V was shortened by 2 bases and J by 4 bases, with 12 bases between the two germline ends. The CDR3 region has the DNA TGTGCCAGCAGTTTAATGGCAGGTTGGAATCAGCCCCAGCATTTT. Residues: CASSLMAGWNQPQHF.

The V call is TRBV13, the J call TRBJ1-2; 8 bases fit TRBD1. The germline CDR1 and CDR2 sequences are PRHDT and FYEKMQ (reference sequence). J gave up 3 bases and V 3 bases, and 9 bases lay outside the gene matches. The CDR3 runs to 16 residues. CDR3 coding DNA: TGTGCCAGCAGCTTTTCCGGACAGGGCAGGGACTATGGCTACACCTTC. It is translated as CASSFSGQGRDYGYTF. The full variable domain, its missing parts supplied by reference TRBV13 and TRBJ1-2, is AAGVIQSPRHLIKEKRETATLKCYPIPRHDTVYWYQQGPGQDPQFLISFYEKMQSDKGSIPDRFSAQQFSDYHSELNMSSLELGDSALYFCASSFSGQGRDYGYTFGSGTRLTVV.

The gene calls are TRBV15 and TRBJ1-2; TRBD1 matches 7 bases. Germline V gives CDR1 LNHNV, CDR2 YYDKDF (reference sequence). Trimming cost V 0 bases and J 1 base; bases outside gene matches: 8. This CDR3 contains 17 residues. DNA for the CDR3: TGTGCCACCAGCAGAGATTCGCGACAGGGTATTAACTATGGCTACACCTTC. It is translated as CATSRDSRQGINYGYTF.